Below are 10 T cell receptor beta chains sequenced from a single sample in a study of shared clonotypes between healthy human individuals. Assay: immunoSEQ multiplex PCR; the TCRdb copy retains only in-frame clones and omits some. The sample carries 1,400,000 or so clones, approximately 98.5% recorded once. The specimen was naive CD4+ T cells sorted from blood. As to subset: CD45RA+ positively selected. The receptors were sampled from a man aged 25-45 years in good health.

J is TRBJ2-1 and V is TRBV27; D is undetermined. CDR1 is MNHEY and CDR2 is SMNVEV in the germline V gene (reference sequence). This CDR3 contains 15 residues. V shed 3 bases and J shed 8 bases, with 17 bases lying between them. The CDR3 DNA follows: TGTGCCAGCAGTTTCTTTAGGGCCGGAGACGATGAGCAGTTCTTC. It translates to CASSFFRAGDDEQFF.

The CDR3 reads CASSLAEGTEAFF. CDR3 coding DNA: TGCGCCAGCAGCTTAGCGGAGGGGACTGAAGCTTTCTTT. J is TRBJ1-1 and V is TRBV5-1, with D tentatively TRBD1 (5 bases). Trimming stripped 2 bases from V and 5 bases from J, with 10 bases between. The V gene's germline CDR1 is SGHRS and CDR2 YFSETQ. The CDR3 runs to 13 residues. Drawing the rest from reference TRBV5-1 and TRBJ1-1, the complete variable domain is KAGVTQTPRYLIKTRGQQVTLSCSPISGHRSVSWYQQTPGQGLQFLFEYFSETQRNKGNFPGRFSGRQFSNSRSEMNVSTLELGDSALYLCASSLAEGTEAFFGQGTRLTVV.

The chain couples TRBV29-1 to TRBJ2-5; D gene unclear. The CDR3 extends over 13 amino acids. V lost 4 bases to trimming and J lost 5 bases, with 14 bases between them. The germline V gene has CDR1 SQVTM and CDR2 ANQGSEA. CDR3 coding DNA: TGCAGCGTTGGGAAGGGCGTGGGGGAGACCCAGTACTTC. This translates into CSVGKGVGETQYF.

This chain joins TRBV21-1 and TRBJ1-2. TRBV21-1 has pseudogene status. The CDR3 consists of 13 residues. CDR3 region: CASSKGGACGYTF. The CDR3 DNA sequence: TGTGCCAGCAGCAAAGGGGGGGCGTGTGGCTACACCTTC.

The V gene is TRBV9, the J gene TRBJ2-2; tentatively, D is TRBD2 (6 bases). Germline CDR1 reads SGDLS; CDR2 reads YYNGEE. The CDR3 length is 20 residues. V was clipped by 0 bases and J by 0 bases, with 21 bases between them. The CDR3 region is CASSVDPLFSGGANTGELFF. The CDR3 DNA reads TGTGCCAGCAGCGTAGATCCCCTTTTTAGCGGAGGCGCGAACACCGGGGAGCTGTTTTTT.

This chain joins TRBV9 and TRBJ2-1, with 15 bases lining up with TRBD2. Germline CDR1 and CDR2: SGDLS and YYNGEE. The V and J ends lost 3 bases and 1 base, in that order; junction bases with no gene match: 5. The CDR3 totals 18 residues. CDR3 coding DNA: TGTGCCAGCAGCGCCGGACTAGCGGGAGGGGGATCCTACAATGAGCAGTTCTTC. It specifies CASSAGLAGGGSYNEQFF. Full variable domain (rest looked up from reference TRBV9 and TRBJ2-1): DSGVTQTPKHLITATGQRVTLRCSPRSGDLSVYWYQQSLDQGLQFLIQYYNGEERAKGNILERFSAQQFPDLHSELNLSSLELGDSALYFCASSAGLAGGGSYNEQFFGPGTRLTVL.

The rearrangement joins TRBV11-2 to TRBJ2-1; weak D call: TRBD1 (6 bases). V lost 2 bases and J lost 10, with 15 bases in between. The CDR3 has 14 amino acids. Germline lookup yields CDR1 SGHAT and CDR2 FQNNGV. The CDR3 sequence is CASSLRQVPMEQFF. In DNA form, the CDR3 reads TGTGCCAGCAGCTTAAGACAGGTCCCCATGGAGCAGTTCTTC.

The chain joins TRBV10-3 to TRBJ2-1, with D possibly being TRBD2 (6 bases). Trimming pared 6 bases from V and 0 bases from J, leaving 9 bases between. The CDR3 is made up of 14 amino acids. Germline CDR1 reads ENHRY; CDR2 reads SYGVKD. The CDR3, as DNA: TGTGCCATCAGGCCGGGGGACTCCTACAATGAGCAGTTCTTC. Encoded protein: CAIRPGDSYNEQFF.

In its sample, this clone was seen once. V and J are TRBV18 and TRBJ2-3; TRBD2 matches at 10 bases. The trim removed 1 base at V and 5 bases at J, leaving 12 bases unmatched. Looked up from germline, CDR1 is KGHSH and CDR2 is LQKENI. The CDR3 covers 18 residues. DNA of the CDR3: TGTGCCAGCTCACCACTCCCTAGCGGGAGTTCTTTTGGAGATACGCAGTATTTT. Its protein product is CASSPLPSGSSFGDTQYF.

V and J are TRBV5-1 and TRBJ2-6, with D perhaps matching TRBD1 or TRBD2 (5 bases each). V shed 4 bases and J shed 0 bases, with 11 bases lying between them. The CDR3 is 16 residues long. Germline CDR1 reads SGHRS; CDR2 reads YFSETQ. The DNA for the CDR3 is TGCGCCAGCAGCACGGGACGGCGCTCTGGGGCCAACGTCCTGACTTTC. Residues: CASSTGRRSGANVLTF.